This TCR beta chain was observed in a study of vaccination and CD4 T cells after COVID-19. Study context: Cells were stimulated with overlapping spike peptide pools from SARS-CoV-2, HCoV-NL63, HCoV-OC43 and HCoV-229E.

A few counts support this clonotype. Its specificity is unknown. Once obtained from cultured CD4+ T cells, the DNA was sequenced using the Oncomine TCR Beta short-read assay. The authors extracted genomic DNA from cultured CD4+ T cells. TCRdb called the PCR reads again in MiXCR, with one record for every CDR3 protein. The table records roughly 20,000 distinct CDR3 sequences, 43% of them present only once. Regarding the study as a whole: Vaccine-specific clones in convalescent patients were spike mono-reactive in 304 of 307 cases.

This CDR3 contains 14 residues. Sample treatment: roughly 10-day PBMC culture with coronavirus spike peptide pools or control peptides (ViraFEST assay). The ViraFEST method relied on peptide pools to expand antigen-specific T cells, followed by TCR sequencing. The material was CD4+ T cells from blood, cultured in vitro, obtained after SARS-CoV-2 vaccination. This chain joins TRBV21-1 and TRBJ2-5; the table assigns TRBD1, which was not confirmed against the DNA. TRBV21-1 is annotated as a pseudogene. The clonotype comes from a human donor who had recovered from COVID-19. The CDR3 nucleotides read TGTGCCAGCAGCCAGACAGGGTTTATGGAGGCCCAGTACTTC. Translated, it gives CASSQTGFMEAQYF.